This T cell receptor beta chain was found in a study of CD4 and CD8 cells across lung adenocarcinoma regions. CDR3 length: 13 residues. CDR1 and CDR2 (germline): ENHRY, SYGVKD. Trimming took 4 bases from V and 8 from J, leaving 14 bases between them. Samples came from patients with localized non-small cell lung adenocarcinoma. TCRdb analysed the PCR reads with MiXCR anew, one entry per CDR3 protein. This sample yields approximately 19,000 distinct CDR3 sequences, of which about 50% are seen a single time; under 35% belongs to the top ten. This chain uses TRBV10-3 with TRBJ1-2; D might be TRBD1 (5 bases). Sample: CD8+ T cells from the center of a lung tumor. This clonotype originated in a female donor with lung adenocarcinoma. The CD4 and CD8 labels of this study may be unreliable. CDR3 in amino acids: CAISGGRGGGYTF. CDR3 DNA sequence: TGTGCCATCAGTGGGGGACGAGGCGGAGGCTACACCTTC.